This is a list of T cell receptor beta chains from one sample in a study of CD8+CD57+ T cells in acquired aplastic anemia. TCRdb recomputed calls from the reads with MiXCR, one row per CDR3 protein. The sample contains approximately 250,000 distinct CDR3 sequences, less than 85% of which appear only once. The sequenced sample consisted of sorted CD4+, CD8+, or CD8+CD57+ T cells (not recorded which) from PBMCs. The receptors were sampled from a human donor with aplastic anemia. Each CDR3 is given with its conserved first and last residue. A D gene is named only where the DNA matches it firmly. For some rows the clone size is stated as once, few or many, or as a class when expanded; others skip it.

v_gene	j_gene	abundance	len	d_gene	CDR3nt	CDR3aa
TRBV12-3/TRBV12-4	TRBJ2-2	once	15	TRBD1	TGTGCCAGCAGCCCCTGGACAGGGAACACCGGGGAGCTGTTTTTT	CASSPWTGNTGELFF
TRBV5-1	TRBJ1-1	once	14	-	TGCGCCAGCAGTTCCTACAGGATCATCACTGAAGCTTTCTTT	CASSSYRIITEAFF
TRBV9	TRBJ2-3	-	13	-	TGTGCCAGCAGCGTAGGGTCAAATACGCCGTATTTTTTT	CASSVGSNTPYFF
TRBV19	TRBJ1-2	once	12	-	TGTGCCAGTGAACAGGGCCTCGGGGGCTACACCTTC	CASEQGLGGYTF
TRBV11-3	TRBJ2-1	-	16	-	TGTGCCAGCAGCTCAGAACTGACAGCTGAGATGGATGAGCAGTTCTTC	CASSSELTAEMDEQFF
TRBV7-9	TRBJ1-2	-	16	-	TGTGCCAGCAGCTTTACTAGCGCAATGAGCAGATCTTCCTACACCTTC	CASSFTSAMSRSSYTF
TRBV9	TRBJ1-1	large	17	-	TGTGCCAGCAGCGTAGAGGACTATCCCCTGGTGAACACTGAAGCTTTCTTT	CASSVEDYPLVNTEAFF
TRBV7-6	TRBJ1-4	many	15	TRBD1	TGTGCCAGCAGCCCCCGGACAGGGCTTAATGAAAAACTGTTTTTT	CASSPRTGLNEKLFF
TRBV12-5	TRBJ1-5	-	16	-	TGTGCTAGTGGTTCAGTAGGGGCTAACTATAGCTACACCCAGCATTTT	CASGSVGANYSYTQHF
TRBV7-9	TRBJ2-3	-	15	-	TGTGCCAGCAGCTTAGTAAGGGGGGTAGCGGATACGCAGTATTTT	CASSLVRGVADTQYF
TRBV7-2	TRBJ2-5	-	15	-	TGTGCCAGCAGCTCCAGGGGTGCTGAAGAGCAGTTCTTCTACTTC	CASSSRGAEEQFFYF
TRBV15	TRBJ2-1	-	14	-	TGTGCCACCAGCAGGGGGGCGGGGGACAATAAGCAGTTCTTC	CATSRGAGDNKQFF
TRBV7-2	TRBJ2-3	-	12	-	TGTGCCAGCAGCCCCATAGGCGATACGCAGCTTTTC	CASSPIGDTQLF
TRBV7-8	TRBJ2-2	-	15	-	TGTGCCAGCAGCTTAGCGGGAGGCCCCGATAGGCAGCATTTTTTT	CASSLAGGPDRQHFF
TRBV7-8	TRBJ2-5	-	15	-	TGTGCCAGCAGCCTACAGGAGGCGGAGGAGACGCAGTACTACTTC	CASSLQEAEETQYYF
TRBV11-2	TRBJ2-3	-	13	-	TGTGCCAGCGGGGTAGGTGTCAGGGTTACGCAGTATTTT	CASGVGVRVTQYF
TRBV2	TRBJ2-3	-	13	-	TGTGCCAGCGGGGACGGGGGCACAGAAACGAATAATTTT	CASGDGGTETNNF
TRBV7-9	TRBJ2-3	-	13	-	TGTGCCAGCAGCTTCGGCCGACAGGAGGCGCAGTGTTTT	CASSFGRQEAQCF
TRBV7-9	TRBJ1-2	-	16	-	TGTGCCAGCAGCGTAGGGCAGGGGCGACACCTACGGTTCTACACCTTC	CASSVGQGRHLRFYTF
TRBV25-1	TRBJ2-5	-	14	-	TGTGCCAGCAGGAGACCGAGCGAGCAAGAGACCCAGTACTTC	CASRRPSEQETQYF
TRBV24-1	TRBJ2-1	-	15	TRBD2	TGTGCCACCAGTGAGAGCGGGGGATATTCTGGTGAGCAGTTCTTC	CATSESGGYSGEQFF
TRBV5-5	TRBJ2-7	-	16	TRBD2	TGTGCCAGCAGCTTGTACAGGGCGGGAGGACCATACGAGCAGTACTTC	CASSLYRAGGPYEQYF
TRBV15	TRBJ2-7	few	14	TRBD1	TGTGCCACCAGCAGAGGACAGGGTACCAACGAGCAGTACTTC	CATSRGQGTNEQYF
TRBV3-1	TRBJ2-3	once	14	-	TGTGCCAGCAGCCATAGGCGAGGGCCCGTGACGCAGTATTTT	CASSHRRGPVTQYF
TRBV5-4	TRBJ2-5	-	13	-	TGTGCCAGCAGCTTTACTAGGGAAGAGACCCAGTACTTC	CASSFTREETQYF
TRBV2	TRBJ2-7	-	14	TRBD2	TGTGCCAGCAGTGATTCCGGGTCGGGGGGCGAGCAGTACTTC	CASSDSGSGGEQYF
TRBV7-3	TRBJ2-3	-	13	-	TGTGCCAGCGGCTTATCAGGCGGAGGGCAAGATTATTTT	CASGLSGGGQDYF
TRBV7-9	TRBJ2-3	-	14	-	TGTGCCAGCAGCGAGGCTAGCGTTCAAGATACCCAGTACTTT	CASSEASVQDTQYF
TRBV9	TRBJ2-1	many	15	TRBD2	TGTGCCAGCAGCGTAGACGCGGGAGCGGGCAATGAGCAGTTCTTC	CASSVDAGAGNEQFF
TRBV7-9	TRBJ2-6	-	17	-	-	CASSSADTQYFAPVLTF
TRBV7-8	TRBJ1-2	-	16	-	TGTGCCAGCAGCTCTCGGCCAAGGGGCTTGGCCCTTTCCTACACCTTC	CASSSRPRGLALSYTF
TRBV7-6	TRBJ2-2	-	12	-	TGTGCCAGCAGCTTAGCCCCCGGAGAGATGCTTTTT	CASSLAPGEMLF
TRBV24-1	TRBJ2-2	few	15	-	TGTGCCACCAGTGATTCCACCGACCGGACCGGGGAGCTGTTTTTT	CATSDSTDRTGELFF
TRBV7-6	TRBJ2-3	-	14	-	TGTGCCAGCAGCTTAGGAGCTGCAGCGAGGGAAAAGGATTTT	CASSLGAAAREKDF
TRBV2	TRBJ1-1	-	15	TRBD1	TGTGCCAGCAGCTTAGAGGGGACAGCGAACACTGAAGCTTTCTTT	CASSLEGTANTEAFF
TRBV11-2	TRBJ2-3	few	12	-	TGTGCCAGCAGCTGGGGTGGAGGGTCGCAGTATTTT	CASSWGGGSQYF
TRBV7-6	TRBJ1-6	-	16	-	TGTGCCAGCAGCTTGGGGGACGGCGGAAATAATTCACCCCTCCACTTT	CASSLGDGGNNSPLHF
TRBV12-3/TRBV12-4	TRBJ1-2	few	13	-	TGTGCCAGCAGTTATACGGGACTCTATGGCTACACCTTC	CASSYTGLYGYTF
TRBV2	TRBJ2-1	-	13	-	TGTGCCAGCAGTGATGGGGGGGCCGATCAGCAGTTCTTC	CASSDGGADQQFF
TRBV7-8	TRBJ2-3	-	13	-	TGTGCCAGCAGCTACGGGGGAGCAGACAATACGCAGTTT	CASSYGGADNTQF
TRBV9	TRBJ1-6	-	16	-	TGTGCCAGCAGCGTAGGGGTCTCGAGAAATCATCCCCCCCTCCACTTT	CASSVGVSRNHPPLHF
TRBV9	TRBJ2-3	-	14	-	TGTGCCAGCAGCGTAGGGTCAGATACGCAGAAGCTTGATTTT	CASSVGSDTQKLDF
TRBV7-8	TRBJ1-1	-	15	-	TGTGCCAGCAGTCCAATGAACGCGGCAGGGGCTGAAGCTTTCTTT	CASSPMNAAGAEAFF
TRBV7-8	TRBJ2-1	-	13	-	TGTGCCAGCAGCTTAGTAGCTAGCGATGAGCAGTTCTTC	CASSLVASDEQFF
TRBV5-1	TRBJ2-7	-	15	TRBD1	TGCGCCAGCAGCTTTAGACAGGGGACGTCCTACGAGCAGTACTTC	CASSFRQGTSYEQYF
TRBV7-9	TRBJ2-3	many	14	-	TGTGCCAGCAGCTTAGCGGGAGGTCGGGGTACGCAGTATTTT	CASSLAGGRGTQYF
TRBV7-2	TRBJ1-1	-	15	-	TGTGCCAGCAGCTTAGCACGGGGCGCCAACTATGGCTCCTTCTTT	CASSLARGANYGSFF
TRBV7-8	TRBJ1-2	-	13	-	TGTGCCAGCAGCCTAGCAGTAGGTTCCGATACGCACTTC	CASSLAVGSDTHF
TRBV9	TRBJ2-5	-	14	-	TGTGCCACCAGCAGAGCTGGTCCGCATCAGCCCCAGCACTTC	CATSRAGPHQPQHF
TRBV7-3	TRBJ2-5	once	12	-	TGTGCCATCAGTGCGGGCGCGGAGACCCAATACTTC	CAISAGAETQYF
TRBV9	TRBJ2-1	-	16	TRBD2	TGTGCCAGCAGCTATAGCGGGAGGTCAGATACGCAGGAGCAGTTCTTC	CASSYSGRSDTQEQFF
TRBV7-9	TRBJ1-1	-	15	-	TGTGCCAGCAGCTTCGTACTGGGAGGGGAGACCCAGTACTTCTTT	CASSFVLGGETQYFF